These 29 T cell receptor beta chains share one sample of origin, sequenced in a study of cytomegalovirus exposure and HLA in healthy donors. Method: immunoSEQ multiplex PCR; TCRdb's copy keeps in-frame clones and lacks some. Of about 240,000 clones listed, around 86% were seen once; the top ten hold roughly 1.2%. The sequenced material came from PBMCs. These receptors originate from a woman aged 25 to 39 in good health and CMV-seropositive.

The chain links TRBV2 to TRBJ1-1; 9 positions agree with TRBD1. V shed 6 bases and J 3 bases; nucleotides not matched to a gene: 5. CDR1 and CDR2 (germline): SNHLY, FYNNEI. The CDR3 consists of 14 residues. CDR3: CASRLRTGDTEAFF. The CDR3, as DNA: TGTGCCAGCAGGTTGAGGACAGGGGACACTGAAGCTTTCTTT.

The rearrangement links TRBV19 to TRBJ2-1, with 12 nucleotides matching TRBD2. The CDR3 is made up of 16 amino acids. V shed 2 bases, J shed 9 bases, and the junction held 8 bases outside the gene matches. Germline V gives CDR1 LNHDA, CDR2 SQIVND (reference sequence). Here the CDR3 reads CASSITGLAGRSEQFF. The CDR3 region has the DNA TGTGCCAGTAGTATAACCGGACTAGCGGGAAGGAGTGAGCAGTTCTTC.

The rearrangement links TRBV28 to TRBJ2-5; tentatively, D is TRBD2 (6 bases). V lost 3 bases, J lost 14 bases, and 19 bases lay in between. Germline-derived CDR1 and CDR2 are MDHEN and SYDVKM. This CDR3 is 13 amino acids long. The CDR3 is CASSLEGSAVIYF. The CDR3 nucleotides read TGTGCCAGCAGTTTGGAGGGTAGCGCCGTGATTTACTTC.

The genes are TRBV5-1 and TRBJ1-1, with 9 nucleotides matching TRBD1. Trimming at V came to 4 bases and at J to 2 bases, leaving 12 bases not matched to a gene. Germline-derived CDR1 and CDR2 are SGHRS and YFSETQ. This CDR3 has 17 amino acids. The CDR3 region is CASSLEPQGARNTEAFF. In DNA, the CDR3 is TGCGCCAGCAGCCTTGAGCCACAGGGGGCGCGTAACACTGAAGCTTTCTTT.

V is TRBV29-1 and J is TRBJ2-1, with D maybe TRBD2 (5 bases). The CDR3 spans 11 residues. CDR1 and CDR2 from the germline V gene are SQVTM and ANQGSEA. Deletions cut 6 bases from V and 8 bases from J, with 11 bases between. The CDR3 protein is CSVTSSHEQFF. The DNA of the CDR3 is TGCAGCGTCACTAGTTCCCATGAGCAGTTCTTC.

The chain employs TRBV5-1 and TRBJ2-3; no firm D call. CDR3 length equals 17 residues. Germline lookup yields CDR1 SGHRS and CDR2 YFSETQ. Trimming took off 0 bases at V and 0 bases at J, with 14 bases between the two ends. CDR3 sequence reads: CASSLASGSTSTDTQYF. CDR3 sequence (DNA): TGCGCCAGCAGCTTGGCGTCGGGTAGTACTAGCACAGATACGCAGTATTTT.

This clone appeared a few times. The chain carries TRBV19 and TRBJ2-2; TRBD2 agrees at 12 bases. Germline V lookup: CDR1 LNHDA, CDR2 SQIVND (reference sequence). The CDR3 runs 18 residues. Trimming cost V 6 bases and J 6 bases; bases outside gene matches: 14. The CDR3 loop reads CASRSPLTSGRRSGELFF. The CDR3 DNA sequence: TGTGCCAGTAGGTCCCCCCTGACTAGCGGGAGAAGATCCGGGGAGCTGTTTTTT.

This clone has a single count. The CDR3 nucleotides are TGTGCCAGCAGTTTCGAGGGCTACGAGCAGTACTTC. It specifies CASSFEGYEQYF. The chain is built from TRBV28 and TRBJ2-7, with D maybe TRBD2 (5 bases). The CDR3 has 12 amino acids. Trimming shortened V by 3 bases and J by 3 bases, and 6 bases separated the two germline ends. Germline V gene data show CDR1 as MDHEN and CDR2 as SYDVKM.

The chain employs TRBV19 and TRBJ2-6; D remains ambiguous. The germline V and J ends were trimmed by 11 bases and 1 base, with 9 bases remaining between them. Germline CDR1 LNHDA, CDR2 SQIVND (reference sequence). The CDR3 runs to 13 residues. CDR3 region: CAVSQSGANVLTF. DNA of the CDR3: TGTGCCGTCTCGCAGTCTGGGGCCAACGTCCTGACTTTC.

The gene calls are TRBV7-6 and TRBJ1-1; the D gene is possibly TRBD1 (5 bases). The V end lost 3 bases, the J end lost 4 bases, and 12 bases lay between the germline ends. Germline loops: CDR1 SGHVS, CDR2 FNYEAQ. The CDR3 has 14 amino acids. The CDR3 DNA reads TGTGCCAGCAGCTTCGCAGGGAAGGGCACTGAAGCTTTCTTT. This encodes CASSFAGKGTEAFF.

The rearrangement uses TRBV27 and TRBJ1-1; no reliable D call. Trimming took 6 bases from V and 4 from J, leaving 15 bases between them. CDR3 length: 14 residues. Germline CDR1 reads MNHEY; CDR2 reads SMNVEV (reference sequence). In DNA, the CDR3 is TGTGCCAGCAGCCCAGCCCTCCGGGGCACTGAAGCTTTCTTT. Translated, it gives CASSPALRGTEAFF.

This clone was seen a handful of times. This chain joins TRBV5-1 and TRBJ2-1; no definite D call. V lost 0 bases, J lost 2 bases, and 12 bases lay in between. CDR1 and CDR2 (germline): SGHRS, YFSETQ. The CDR3 is 16 residues long. DNA of the CDR3: TGCGCCAGCAGCTTGGACGGTGTGAAGACCTACAATGAGCAGTTCTTC. Its translation: CASSLDGVKTYNEQFF.

The CDR3 DNA follows: TGTGCCAGCAGTTTAAGCGGGATCTCCTACGAGCAGTACTTC. This gives the protein CASSLSGISYEQYF. J is TRBJ2-7 and V is TRBV27; 7 bases align to TRBD2. V lost 2 bases, J lost 0 bases, and 1 base stayed unmatched. This CDR3 region has 14 residues. Germline assignment: CDR1 MNHEY and CDR2 SMNVEV (reference sequence).

The CDR3 is CASSPSQGTTEAFF. The CDR3 DNA sequence: TGTGCCAGCAGCCCATCGCAGGGAACAACTGAAGCTTTCTTT. The V gene is TRBV11-3, the J gene TRBJ1-1; D might be TRBD1 (5 bases). The V gene's germline CDR1 is SGHNT and CDR2 YENEEA. The V gene lost 5 bases and the J gene lost 5 bases, with 15 bases spanning the gap. The CDR3 covers 14 residues.

The CDR3 loop reads CASSPGLVGLEQFF. The CDR3 bases are TGCGCCAGCAGCCCGGGACTAGTAGGACTGGAGCAGTTCTTC. V usage is TRBV5-1 and J usage is TRBJ2-1; 8 bases align to TRBD2. Germline V CDR1 and CDR2: SGHRS, YFSETQ. The CDR3 runs to 14 residues. V shed 4 bases, J shed 10 bases, and the junction held 10 bases outside the gene matches. The entire variable domain, with the rest obtained from reference TRBV5-1 and TRBJ2-1, is as follows: KAGVTQTPRYLIKTRGQQVTLSCSPISGHRSVSWYQQTPGQGLQFLFEYFSETQRNKGNFPGRFSGRQFSNSRSEMNVSTLELGDSALYLCASSPGLVGLEQFFGPGTRLTVL.

The chain couples TRBV10-3 to TRBJ2-5; 7 bases are a match to TRBD1. Germline lookup yields CDR1 ENHRY and CDR2 SYGVKD. After removal of 7 bases from V and 5 bases from J, the junction contained 7 bases not matched to a gene. There are 13 residues in the CDR3. The CDR3 here is CAITQGEGETQYF. In DNA form, the CDR3 reads TGTGCCATCACCCAGGGGGAAGGGGAGACCCAGTACTTC.

This chain connects TRBV15 to TRBJ2-7; 10 nucleotides line up with TRBD1. Germline CDR1 is LNHNV and CDR2 is YYDKDF (reference sequence). The CDR3 is 15 residues long. J lost 3 bases, V lost 4 bases, and 6 bases had no gene match. CDR3 DNA sequence: TGTGCCACCAGCACAACCCGGGACAGGGGCTACGAGCAGTACTTC. This codes for CATSTTRDRGYEQYF.

The rearrangement joins TRBV11-2 to TRBJ2-1; weak D call: TRBD2 (5 bases). The CDR3 is made up of 14 amino acids. V was trimmed by 5 bases and J by 8 bases, leaving 16 bases between them. Germline loops: CDR1 SGHAT, CDR2 FQNNGV. This chain's CDR3 is CASSLQLAADEQFF. CDR3 bases: TGTGCCAGCAGCCTCCAGCTAGCTGCGGATGAGCAGTTCTTC.

V is TRBV29-1 and J is TRBJ2-1; TRBD2 agrees at 10 bases. The CDR3 runs to 15 residues. The germline CDR1 and CDR2 sequences are SQVTM and ANQGSEA. The junction had 13 bases not matched to a gene; V was cut back by 7 bases and J by 7 bases. The CDR3 nucleotides read TGCAGCGCTCAAGAACCGGGACTAGCGCATAATGAGCAGTTCTTC. Its translation: CSAQEPGLAHNEQFF.

The genes are TRBV5-1 and TRBJ2-7; D perhaps matches TRBD1 (6 bases). V lost 0 bases, J lost 7 bases, and 14 bases lay in between. CDR1 SGHRS and CDR2 YFSETQ come from the germline V gene. CDR3 length: 14 amino acids. Here the CDR3 reads CASSLVPGAEEQYF. CDR3 DNA sequence: TGCGCCAGCAGCTTGGTGCCAGGGGCCGAAGAGCAGTACTTC.

V is TRBV29-1 and J is TRBJ2-5; 7 positions agree with TRBD1. The J segment lost 4 bases and the V segment lost 0 bases, leaving 5 bases of the junction unmatched. This CDR3 has 14 residues. Germline CDR1 is SQVTM and CDR2 is ANQGSEA. CDR3 protein: CSVEDRGIIETQYF. The CDR3 DNA follows: TGCAGCGTTGAAGACAGGGGGATAATAGAGACCCAGTACTTC.

CDR3 sequence reads: CASSTTGRANTGELFF. The CDR3 DNA reads as TGTGCCAGCAGTACAACAGGACGAGCGAACACCGGGGAGCTGTTTTTT. The V call is TRBV5-4, the J call TRBJ2-2; possibly TRBD1 for D (5 bases). Germline V lookup: CDR1 SGHNT, CDR2 YYREEE (reference sequence). This CDR3 is built from 16 residues. With 5 bases removed from V and 0 bases from J, the gap between germline ends came to 14 bases. The entire variable domain, with the rest obtained from reference TRBV5-4 and TRBJ2-2, is as follows: ETGVTQSPTHLIKTRGQQVTLRCSSQSGHNTVSWYQQALGQGPQFIFQYYREEENGRGNFPPRFSGLQFPNYSSELNVNALELDDSALYLCASSTTGRANTGELFFGEGSRLTVL.

As DNA, the CDR3 is TGTGCCTGGAGTGGGCAGCGTAATCAGCCCCAGCATTTT. It specifies CAWSGQRNQPQHF. This rearrangement joins TRBV30 to TRBJ1-5; D uncertain. V was pared by 1 base and J by 4 bases, with 8 bases between. Germline values: CDR1 GTSNPN, CDR2 SVGIG (reference sequence). The CDR3 runs 13 residues.

This rearrangement joins TRBV5-1 to TRBJ2-5, with 13 bases identical to TRBD2. Germline loops: CDR1 SGHRS, CDR2 YFSETQ. V lost 3 bases, J lost 4 bases, and 6 bases stayed unmatched. This CDR3 comprises 16 residues. Written as DNA, the CDR3 is TGCGCCAGCAGCTCCGGACTAGCGGGAGCCCCAGAGACCCAGTACTTC. Residues: CASSSGLAGAPETQYF.

The rearrangement uses TRBV5-6 and TRBJ2-2; possible D gene TRBD1, 5 bases. Trimming shortened V by 5 bases and J by 4 bases, and 15 bases separated the two germline ends. The CDR3 has 15 residues. Germline V gene data show CDR1 as SGHDT and CDR2 as YYEEEE. The CDR3 reads CASSYPTATTGELFF. The DNA of the CDR3 is TGTGCCAGCAGTTATCCGACAGCCACCACCGGGGAGCTGTTTTTT. Supplemented by reference TRBV5-6 and TRBJ2-2, the full variable domain reads DAGVTQSPTHLIKTRGQQVTLRCSPKSGHDTVSWYQQALGQGPQFIFQYYEEEERQRGNFPDRFSGHQFPNYSSELNVNALLLGDSALYLCASSYPTATTGELFFGEGSRLTVL.

This clone was seen a few times. The chain links TRBV30 to TRBJ1-1; D gene uncertain. In germline, CDR1 is GTSNPN, CDR2 SVGIG (reference sequence). The V gene lost 4 bases and the J gene lost 1 base, with 7 bases spanning the gap. CDR3 length: 12 residues. The CDR3 coding sequence is TGTGCCTGGAATCCCGGGAACACTGAAGCTTTCTTT. Translation: CAWNPGNTEAFF. The variable domain in full, with the rest retrieved from reference TRBV30 and TRBJ1-1, is SQTIHQWPATLVQPVGSPLSLECTVEGTSNPNLYWYRQAAGRGLQLLFYSVGIGQISSEVPQNLSASRPQDRQFILSSKKLLLSDSGFYLCAWNPGNTEAFFGQGTRLTVV.

This clone was counted between two and nine times. This chain uses TRBV14 with TRBJ2-2; 10 bases line up with TRBD2. CDR3 length equals 15 residues. The ends lost 6 bases at V and 2 bases at J; junction bases unmatched: 3. CDR1 and CDR2 (germline): SGHDN, FVKESK. The CDR3 DNA reads TGTGCCAGCAGTGGACTAGCGGTAAACACCGGGGAGCTGTTTTTT. Its translation is CASSGLAVNTGELFF.

This chain links TRBV4-2 with TRBJ2-3; D gene ambiguous. Trimming took 0 bases from V and 0 from J, leaving 16 bases between them. The CDR3 has 18 residues. CDR1 LGHNA and CDR2 YNFKEQ come from the germline V gene. The CDR3 protein is CASSQDQWVASSTDTQYF. As DNA, the CDR3 is TGTGCCAGCAGCCAAGATCAATGGGTAGCTTCCAGCACAGATACGCAGTATTTT.

This clone occurred a few times. This chain links TRBV7-2 with TRBJ2-7, with 7 bases aligning to TRBD1. CDR1 is SGHTA and CDR2 is FQGNSA in the germline V gene. The CDR3 has 14 residues. The J segment lost 5 bases and the V segment lost 0 bases, leaving 4 bases of the junction unmatched. CDR3 sequence: CASSLAARGNEQYF. The CDR3 bases are TGTGCCAGCAGCTTAGCCGCCAGGGGGAACGAGCAGTACTTC.